This TCR beta chain is from a study of PD-1 blockade in classical Hodgkin lymphoma. Study-level points and caveats: The authors have not defined what causes the repertoire differences, possibly disease activity or prior therapy. When set against healthy donors, newly diagnosed patients were reported to show lower baseline TCR diversity.

Sequenced by immunoSEQ multiplex PCR; TCRdb stores in-frame clones only, minus some. The table records 9,000 to 10,000 clones, 75% to 95% of them present only once. Time point indicated: newly diagnosed, previously untreated cHL patient sample. The CD8+ T cells came from thawed PBMCs through magnetic negative selection. Acting as the comparison were PBMCs from newly diagnosed, untreated classical Hodgkin lymphoma. The CDR3 extends over 15 amino acids. Per germline, CDR1 SNHLY and CDR2 FYNNEI. V shed 3 bases and J 4 bases; nucleotides not matched to a gene: 9. On this clone itself: As yet, its antigen is unknown.

The receptor was isolated from a human donor with classical Hodgkin lymphoma. Sequencing used CD8+ T cells from blood. The chain couples TRBV2 to TRBJ2-7; the match to TRBD1 covers 7 bases. CDR3 sequence (DNA): TGTGCCAGCAGTGAGGCGGCAGGGGGTAGATACGAGCAGTACTTC. Translating it yields CASSEAAGGRYEQYF. The variable domain in full, with the rest retrieved from reference TRBV2 and TRBJ2-7, is EPEVTQTPSHQVTQMGQEVILRCVPISNHLYFYWYRQILGQKVEFLVSFYNNEISEKSEIFDDQFSVERPDGSNFTLKIRSTKLEDSAMYFCASSEAAGGRYEQYFGPGTRLTVT.